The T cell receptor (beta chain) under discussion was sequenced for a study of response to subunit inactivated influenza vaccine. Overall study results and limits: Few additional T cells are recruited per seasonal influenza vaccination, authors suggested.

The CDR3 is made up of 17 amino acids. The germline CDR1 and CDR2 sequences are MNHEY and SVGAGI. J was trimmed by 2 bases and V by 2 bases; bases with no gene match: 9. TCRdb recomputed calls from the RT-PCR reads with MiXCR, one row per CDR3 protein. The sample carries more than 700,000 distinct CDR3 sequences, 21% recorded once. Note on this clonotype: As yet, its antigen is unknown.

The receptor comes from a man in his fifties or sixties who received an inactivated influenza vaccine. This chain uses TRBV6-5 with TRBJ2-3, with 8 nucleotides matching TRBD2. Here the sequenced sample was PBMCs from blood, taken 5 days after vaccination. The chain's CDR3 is CASSYPTYSGNTDTQYF. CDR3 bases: TGTGCCAGCAGTTACCCCACTTATAGCGGGAACACAGATACGCAGTATTTT.